These 24 T cell receptor beta chains originate from one sample sequenced in a study of OX40 agonist ivuxolimab in advanced cancers. Sequenced by immunoSEQ multiplex PCR; TCRdb stores in-frame clones only, minus some. The data contain 15,000 to 25,000 clones, 65% to 70% of them seen just once; the ten biggest clones take up approximately 12%. This material consisted of CD4+ or CD8+ T cells sorted from blood, taken in a trial of the OX40 agonist ivuxolimab. These receptors were taken from an adult with an advanced solid tumor such as melanoma, head and neck, liver or kidney cancer.

CDR3: CASSQEKRTEYNEQFF. For the CDR3, the DNA is TGCGCCAGCAGCCAAGAGAAAAGGACAGAGTACAATGAGCAGTTCTTC. This chain connects TRBV4-3 to TRBJ2-1, with a weak D call TRBD1 (6 bases). The CDR3 length is 16 residues. The germline gives CDR1 LGHNA, CDR2 YSLEER. Trimming took 0 bases from V and 4 from J, leaving 13 bases between them.

This clone was seen just once. Relative to the germline gene, one junction end is altered; a read error may explain this. The chain combines TRBV7-9 with TRBJ2-4; no definite D call. The CDR3 is 14 amino acids. CDR1 SEHNR and CDR2 FQNEAQ come from the germline V gene (reference sequence). CDR3 sequence (DNA): TGCGCCAGCAGCACCCGGGCAGTGGGGAACATTCAGTACTTC. This sequence encodes CASSTRAVGNIQYF.

The V gene is TRBV2, the J gene TRBJ2-7, with TRBD1 matching over 8 bases. The CDR3 loop spans 16 amino acids. V dropped 1 base and J dropped 3; count of bases not matched to a gene: 8. Germline V gene data show CDR1 as SNHLY and CDR2 as FYNNEI. The CDR3 reads CASSEGLTGAHYEQYF. The CDR3 bases are TGTGCCAGCAGTGAAGGTCTGACAGGGGCCCACTACGAGCAGTACTTC.

V and J are TRBV5-6 and TRBJ1-1; possibly TRBD1 for D (6 bases). The CDR3 covers 16 residues. V lost 5 bases and J lost 4, with 21 bases in between. Germline CDR1 and CDR2: SGHDT and YYEEEE. CDR3 coding DNA: TGTGCCAGCAGTTTTGGGGGGGGCCCATTGGGCACTGAAGCTTTCTTT. It codes for CASSFGGGPLGTEAFF.

The chain joins TRBV5-1 to TRBJ2-1; 13 nucleotides match TRBD2. Germline assignment: CDR1 SGHRS and CDR2 YFSETQ. There are 17 residues in the CDR3. Trimming took 0 bases from V and 9 from J; bases not matched to a gene: 9. CDR3 nucleotides: TGCGCCAGCAGCTTGGCGGAGGGACTAGCGGGATTAGCTGAGCAGTTCTTC. It specifies CASSLAEGLAGLAEQFF. Complete variable domain (other parts from reference TRBV5-1 and TRBJ2-1): KAGVTQTPRYLIKTRGQQVTLSCSPISGHRSVSWYQQTPGQGLQFLFEYFSETQRNKGNFPGRFSGRQFSNSRSEMNVSTLELGDSALYLCASSLAEGLAGLAEQFFGPGTRLTVL.

The chain employs TRBV6-6 and TRBJ2-3; no definite D call. V dropped 8 bases and J dropped 15 bases, with 18 bases sitting between them. Germline CDR1 MNHNY, CDR2 SVGAGI (reference sequence). CDR3 length: 11 residues. CDR3: CASGETLLLYF. The CDR3, as DNA: TGTGCCAGCGGAGAGACTCTTCTTCTTTATTTT.

In DNA, the CDR3 is TGTGCCAGCTCACCGGGGACAGACAATCAGCCCCAGCATTTT. This codes for CASSPGTDNQPQHF. The rearrangement uses TRBV18 and TRBJ1-5; 7 bases agree with TRBD1. The V and J ends lost 3 bases and 3 bases, in that order; junction bases with no gene match: 2. This CDR3 has 14 amino acids. Germline values: CDR1 KGHSH, CDR2 LQKENI.

The genes are TRBV5-4 and TRBJ2-1, with 7 bases lining up with TRBD1. The CDR3 length is 15 residues. The junction had 2 bases not matched to a gene; V was cut back by 0 bases and J by 2 bases. CDR1 is SGHNT, CDR2 YYREEE, per germline (reference sequence). CDR3 sequence (DNA): TGTGCCAGCAGCTTGGGACAGGGCCCCTACAATGAGCAGTTCTTC. Protein product: CASSLGQGPYNEQFF.

The chain links TRBV2 to TRBJ2-5; TRBD1 agrees at 10 bases. CDR3 length equals 15 residues. Germline loops: CDR1 SNHLY, CDR2 FYNNEI. V lost 4 bases, J lost 10 bases, and 12 bases stayed unmatched. This CDR3 reads CASSASGQGHEGQYF. CDR3 in DNA: TGTGCCAGCAGTGCATCGGGACAGGGGCATGAGGGCCAGTACTTC.

Only a few counts were recorded for this clone. The J gene is TRBJ1-6, the V gene TRBV19, with D maybe TRBD1 (6 bases). The V end was cut by 8 bases, the J end by 5 bases, with 10 bases between. This CDR3 spans 13 amino acids. Germline lookup yields CDR1 LNHDA and CDR2 SQIVND (reference sequence). CDR3: CASGTHNNSPLHF. The CDR3 coding sequence is TGTGCCAGTGGGACACACAATAATTCACCCCTCCACTTT. The variable domain in full, with the rest retrieved from reference TRBV19 and TRBJ1-6, is DGGITQSPKYLFRKEGQNVTLSCEQNLNHDAMYWYRQDPGQGLRLIYYSQIVNDFQKGDIAEGYSVSREKKESFPLTVTSAQKNPTAFYLCASGTHNNSPLHFGNGTRLTVT.

The chain couples TRBV10-3 to TRBJ2-5; D is uncertain. Germline CDR1 and CDR2: ENHRY and SYGVKD. The V end was cut by 2 bases, the J end by 2 bases, with 3 bases between. This CDR3 has 12 residues. This chain's CDR3 is CAISEPQETQYF. The DNA of the CDR3 is TGTGCCATCAGTGAGCCGCAAGAGACCCAGTACTTC.

The chain recombines TRBV15 with TRBJ2-5; 7 bases map to TRBD1. V gave up 1 base and J gave up 5 bases; unmatched junction bases: 13. Germline loops: CDR1 LNHNV, CDR2 YYDKDF (reference sequence). This CDR3 contains 17 residues. CDR3 in amino acids: CATSRGVGDSRVETQYF. In DNA, the CDR3 is TGTGCCACCAGCAGAGGGGTTGGGGACAGCCGCGTCGAGACCCAGTACTTC.

The chain uses TRBV19 and TRBJ2-7; 15 bases match TRBD2. Germline values: CDR1 LNHDA, CDR2 SQIVND (reference sequence). The CDR3 runs 14 residues. With V trimmed by 10 bases and J by 6 bases, 7 bases remained unmatched. CDR3 protein: CATTGTSGRFEQYF. In nucleotides, the CDR3 is TGTGCCACTACGGGGACTAGCGGGAGGTTCGAGCAGTACTTC.

This clone showed up just once. The rearrangement links TRBV2 to TRBJ2-3; D remains unclear. V was cut by 8 bases and J by 4 bases, with 10 bases left in between. Germline CDR1 and CDR2: SNHLY and FYNNEI. The CDR3 length is 12 residues. CDR3 sequence (DNA): TGTGCCAGCTCCCCCCCATCAGATACGCAGTATTTT. Translating it yields CASSPPSDTQYF.

The chain couples TRBV2 to TRBJ1-2; 11 nucleotides align to TRBD1. CDR3 length equals 16 residues. Trimming at V came to 6 bases and at J to 2 bases, leaving 8 bases not matched to a gene. Looked up from germline, CDR1 is SNHLY and CDR2 is FYNNEI. CDR3 in amino acids: CASRPGTGGANYGYTF. CDR3 nucleotide sequence: TGTGCCAGCAGGCCAGGGACAGGGGGAGCGAACTATGGCTACACCTTC.

This chain connects TRBV2 to TRBJ2-7; D gene uncertain. With 5 bases removed from V and 2 bases from J, the gap between germline ends came to 10 bases. Germline CDR1 SNHLY, CDR2 FYNNEI. The CDR3 extends over 13 amino acids. The CDR3 DNA is TGTGCCAGCAGTATTCTCAGCCCCTACGAGCAGTACTTC. Translation: CASSILSPYEQYF.

This clone showed up just a few times. The chain uses TRBV19 and TRBJ2-6; TRBD1 aligns across 12 bases. J gave up 15 bases and V 1 base, and 10 bases lay outside the gene matches. This CDR3 has 16 amino acids. The germline V gene encodes CDR1 LNHDA and CDR2 SQIVND (reference sequence). In DNA form, the CDR3 reads TGTGCCAGTAGTATAGTGGGACAGGGGGCAGGGGACGGCCTGACTTTC. Translation gives CASSIVGQGAGDGLTF. The complete variable domain, with remaining parts taken from reference TRBV19 and TRBJ2-6, reads DGGITQSPKYLFRKEGQNVTLSCEQNLNHDAMYWYRQDPGQGLRLIYYSQIVNDFQKGDIAEGYSVSREKKESFPLTVTSAQKNPTAFYLCASSIVGQGAGDGLTFGAGSRLTVL.

In this sample, this clone turned up a few times. This chain links TRBV4-2 with TRBJ2-1, with TRBD2 matching over 9 bases. V was clipped by 1 base and J by 8 bases; unmatched bases: 6. Germline V gene sequence: CDR1 LGHNA, CDR2 YNFKEQ. The CDR3 is 15 residues long. The CDR3 sequence is CASSQVAGGLDEQFF. The CDR3 DNA reads as TGTGCCAGCAGCCAAGTCGCGGGGGGGCTGGATGAGCAGTTCTTC.

Within the sample, this clone is medium-sized (0.01 to 0.1%). V and J are TRBV7-8 and TRBJ2-7; D gene ambiguous. Trimming left V 1 base short and J 4 bases short, with 11 bases between. The CDR3 consists of 14 residues. CDR1 and CDR2 (germline): SGHVS, FQNEAQ. CDR3 sequence: CASSLEGLIYEQYF. The CDR3 nucleotides read TGTGCCAGCAGCTTAGAAGGGCTTATATACGAGCAGTACTTC.

V and J are TRBV5-1 and TRBJ2-7; 11 bases match TRBD2. Germline loops: CDR1 SGHRS, CDR2 YFSETQ. The CDR3 is made up of 15 amino acids. V trimming: 5 bases; J trimming: 1 base; junction bases outside the gene matches: 5. The CDR3 nucleotides are TGCGCCAGCAGACGGGGACTAGCGGTGTCCTACGAGCAGTACTTC. Amino acids: CASRRGLAVSYEQYF.

The chain carries TRBV6-1 and TRBJ2-5; TRBD2 matches 12 bases. The closer fit of TRBJ2-7 to the DNA end suggests the J call may be wrong. The length of the CDR3 is 15 residues. In germline, CDR1 is MNHNS, CDR2 SASEGT. The CDR3 DNA is TGTGCCAGCAGCACACTAGCGGGAGGATCCTACGAGCAGTACTTC. Protein: CASSTLAGGSYEQYF.

The CDR3 here is CASSPRLAGVVDTQYF. In DNA form, the CDR3 reads TGTGCCAGCAGCCCGAGACTAGCGGGAGTTGTAGATACGCAGTATTTT. The chain has TRBV7-9 and TRBJ2-3; 12 nucleotides agree with TRBD2. The germline V gene encodes CDR1 SEHNR and CDR2 FQNEAQ (reference sequence). The CDR3 consists of 16 residues. V lost 5 bases and J lost 5; bases outside the gene matches: 8.

V usage is TRBV4-3 and J usage is TRBJ1-4; no clear D. In germline, CDR1 is LGHNA, CDR2 YSLEER. Trimming took 4 bases from V and 0 from J, leaving 24 bases between them. The CDR3 totals 20 residues. The CDR3 bases are TGCGCCAGCAGCCCGGAGACCTCACCCGCGGTGGACGCAACTAATGAAAAACTGTTTTTT. Translated, it gives CASSPETSPAVDATNEKLFF.

The rearrangement links TRBV9 to TRBJ2-7, with 7 bases aligning to TRBD2. The length of the CDR3 is 14 residues. CDR1 and CDR2 (germline): SGDLS, YYNGEE. With V trimmed by 0 bases and J by 3 bases, 3 bases remained unmatched. CDR3 DNA sequence: TGTGCCAGCAGCGTAGGGGACTACTACTACGAGCAGTACTTC. It encodes CASSVGDYYYEQYF.